The 5 T cell receptor beta chains below all came from one sample that was sequenced in a study of blood T cells in healthy people across ages (dated by TCRdb to about 2015). Library prep was done by 5' RACE. The sequencer listed for this sample is Illumina HiSeq 2500. The second PCR ran for roughly 7 to 11 cycles and used a J-beta primer mix along with a sample-barcoded 5' primer. TCRdb itself trimmed the public reads at Q25 with fastp, ran MiXCR and retained productive beta chains. Entries that share a CDR3 protein sequence are merged under the most common genes and DNA. This sample gives 540,000 or so distinct CDR3 sequences in total; around 24% of them show up just once. The ten largest clones capture around 10% of the sample. A further study also used this sample, focusing on T cells of mothers and their children.

The sequenced material came from blood. The source is a boy younger than 18 in good health.

The chain has TRBV6-1 and TRBJ1-6; D is uncertain. Germline values: CDR1 MNHNS, CDR2 SASEGT. The CDR3 length is 15 residues. V gave up 3 bases and J gave up 5 bases, with 11 bases separating them. The CDR3 DNA follows: TGTGCCAGCAGTGACCGGGCCGCCAATAATTCACCCCTCCACTTT. Its protein is CASSDRAANNSPLHF.

Only a few counts were recorded for this clonotype. This chain uses TRBV24-1 with TRBJ2-5; tentatively, D is TRBD1 (5 bases). CDR3 length: 15 amino acids. CDR1 is KGHDR, CDR2 SFDVKD, per germline. The V and J ends lost 0 bases and 5 bases respectively, with 12 bases between them. The CDR3 coding sequence is TGTGCCACCAGTGATTTGAACTCAGGGTCGGAGACCCAGTACTTC. Its translation: CATSDLNSGSETQYF.

J is TRBJ2-5 and V is TRBV28, with D possibly matching TRBD2 (5 bases). The V and J ends lost 2 bases and 4 bases respectively, with 20 bases between them. CDR1 is MDHEN and CDR2 is SYDVKM in the germline V gene. The CDR3 totals 17 residues. The CDR3 loop reads CASSLGLNGEGRETQYF. As DNA, the CDR3 is TGTGCCAGCAGTTTAGGGCTGAACGGGGAAGGGCGAGAGACCCAGTACTTC. Using reference TRBV28 and TRBJ2-5 for the parts outside the CDR3, the full variable domain is DVKVTQSSRYLVKRTGEKVFLECVQDMDHENMFWYRQDPGLGLRLIYFSYDVKMKEKGDIPEGYSVSREKKERFSLILESASTNQTSMYLCASSLGLNGEGRETQYFGPGTRLLVL.

This clonotype was recorded a few times. The V call is TRBV29-1, the J call TRBJ2-5; D tentatively fits TRBD1 or TRBD2 (5 bases each). The J call may be incorrect, as the DNA end agrees better with TRBJ2-1. The CDR3 is 14 residues long. CDR1 and CDR2 from the germline V gene are SQVTM and ANQGSEA. The CDR3 DNA reads as TGCAGCGTGATCAGATCGGGACGGGCTGAAGAGCAGTTCTTC. This encodes CSVIRSGRAEEQFF.

This chain joins TRBV2 and TRBJ1-1, with TRBD1 matching over 7 bases. With 3 bases clipped from V and 5 bases from J, the junction kept 6 bases outside the gene matches. There are 14 residues in the CDR3. Per the germline V gene, CDR1 is SNHLY and CDR2 is FYNNEI. The CDR3 nucleotides are TGTGCCAGCAGTGATCAGGGGGGGTTTACTGAAGCTTTCTTT. Amino acids: CASSDQGGFTEAFF. Full variable domain (remainder filled in from reference TRBV2 and TRBJ1-1): EPEVTQTPSHQVTQMGQEVILRCVPISNHLYFYWYRQILGQKVEFLVSFYNNEISEKSEIFDDQFSVERPDGSNFTLKIRSTKLEDSAMYFCASSDQGGFTEAFFGQGTRLTVV.